These T cell receptor beta chains were read from a single sample in a study of chemoradiotherapy in HPV16-positive cancers. TCRdb keeps only in-frame clones here, not all; method: immunoSEQ multiplex PCR. The sample holds more than 20,000 clones, approximately 83% seen once. Specimen: blood, collected from a patient who underwent chemoradiotherapy. These receptors came from a human donor with HPV-associated anogenital cancer. The CDR3 runs from the conserved cysteine through the conserved F or W. D genes are given only for firm matches. The size entry is marked missing in some rows and otherwise reads once, few, many or a size class.

D | size | J | V | CDR3 | DNA
- | - | TRBJ2-1 | TRBV7-6 | CASSLRRVVGSSYNEQFF | TGTGCCAGCAGCTTAAGGCGGGTAGTGGGGAGCTCCTACAATGAGCAGTTCTTC
TRBD1 | few | TRBJ1-5 | TRBV19 | CASSIVGQDNQPQHF | TGTGCCAGTAGTATAGTGGGACAGGATAATCAGCCCCAGCATTTT
TRBD2 | - | TRBJ2-1 | TRBV7-2 | CASSLGASGGYNEQFF | TGTGCCAGCAGCTTAGGGGCTAGCGGGGGTTACAATGAGCAGTTCTTC
- | - | TRBJ1-6 | TRBV27 | CAISAGGLKRLGSPLHF | TGTGCCATCTCGGCGGGGGGGCTTAAAAGATTGGGTTCACCCCTCCACTTT
TRBD2 | - | TRBJ2-3 | TRBV19 | CASSGLTSGGTDTQYF | TGTGCCAGTAGTGGTCTCACTAGCGGGGGCACAGATACGCAGTATTTT
- | once | TRBJ1-3 | TRBV11-2 | CASSLVGGDAGNTIYF | TGTGCCAGCAGCTTAGTGGGGGGAGATGCTGGAAACACCATATATTTT
- | - | TRBJ2-2 | TRBV4-3 | CASSQEFPGNTGELFF | TGCGCCAGCAGCCAAGAGTTCCCTGGGAACACCGGGGAGCTGTTTTTT
- | - | TRBJ2-3 | TRBV4-3 | CASSQVFASSTDTQYF | TGCGCCAGCAGCCAAGTCTTCGCTTCTAGCACAGATACGCAGTATTTT
- | - | TRBJ1-2 | TRBV4-3 | CASSQDPLGVYGYTF | TGCGCCAGCAGCCAAGATCCCCTGGGGGTCTATGGCTACACCTTC
- | - | TRBJ2-7 | TRBV18 | CASGGTSVSDEQYF | TGTGCCAGCGGGGGGACTTCCGTCAGCGACGAGCAGTACTTC
- | few | TRBJ1-4 | TRBV20-1 | CSALRNEKLFF | TGCAGTGCCCTCAGGAATGAAAAACTGTTTTTT
TRBD2 | - | TRBJ2-1 | TRBV5-4 | CASSLAGLGADEQFF | TGTGCCAGCAGCTTGGCCGGACTAGGGGCTGATGAGCAGTTCTTC
TRBD1 | - | TRBJ1-1 | TRBV7-2 | CASSLGRGQAEAFF | TGTGCCAGCAGCTTAGGCAGGGGGCAGGCTGAAGCTTTCTTT
TRBD1 | - | TRBJ2-6 | TRBV28 | CASRPGQGSPGANVLTF | TGTGCCAGCAGACCGGGACAGGGATCCCCTGGGGCCAACGTCCTGACTTTC
- | - | TRBJ1-1 | TRBV18 | CASSPGRFEAFF | TGTGCCAGCTCACCGGGCAGGTTTGAAGCTTTCTTT
TRBD1 | - | TRBJ1-6 | TRBV11-2 | CASSSGTDFNSPLHF | TGTGCCAGCAGTTCCGGGACAGACTTTAATTCACCCCTCCACTTT
- | - | TRBJ2-7 | TRBV20-1 | CSAGTGLEQYF | TGCAGTGCTGGTACGGGACTCGAGCAGTACTTC
TRBD1 | - | TRBJ1-6 | TRBV6-5 | CASSYTGQGRSSPLHF | TGTGCCAGCAGTTACACCGGACAGGGGCGAAGTTCACCCCTCCACTTT
- | - | TRBJ1-6 | TRBV5-1 | CASSLAGEVWSPLHF | TGCGCCAGCAGCTTGGCCGGGGAGGTATGGTCACCCCTCCACTTT
- | - | TRBJ2-5 | TRBV18 | CASSYARLETQYF | TGTGCCAGCTCCTATGCCCGATTAGAGACCCAGTACTTC
TRBD2 | - | TRBJ2-2 | TRBV28 | CASSLSSWWREGPRTGELFF | TGTGCCAGCAGTTTGAGTAGTTGGTGGCGGGAGGGACCCCGAACCGGGGAGCTGTTTTTT
- | - | TRBJ1-1 | TRBV5-1 | CASSLVAGRLVAEAFF | TGCGCCAGCAGCTTGGTTGCAGGGAGGCTTGTCGCTGAAGCTTTCTTT
- | - | TRBJ2-7 | TRBV7-6 | CASSSSSREQYF | TGTGCCAGCAGCTCTTCCTCGCGAGAGCAGTACTTC
TRBD2 | - | TRBJ2-7 | TRBV5-1 | CASSFFPGTSSNEQYF | TGCGCCAGCAGCTTTTTCCCCGGGACTAGCTCGAACGAGCAGTACTTC
- | - | TRBJ2-2 | TRBV6-4 | CASSDRETGELFF | TGTGCCAGCAGTGACAGGGAAACCGGGGAGCTGTTTTTT
TRBD2 | - | TRBJ2-1 | TRBV6-6 | CASSRRRGGGANEQFF | TGTGCCAGCAGCCGGCGGAGGGGCGGGGGGGCTAATGAGCAGTTCTTC
- | - | TRBJ2-2 | TRBV6-1 | CASSGFGGPLGTGELFF | TGTGCCAGCAGTGGATTTGGGGGGCCCCTGGGCACCGGGGAGCTGTTTTTT
- | - | TRBJ2-7 | TRBV5-1 | CASSLGSSSYEQYF | TGCGCCAGCAGCTTGGGCAGCAGCTCCTACGAGCAGTACTTC